Below, 18 T cell receptor beta chains from the same sample are listed, as sequenced in a study of blood T cell repertoires in COVID-19. Method: immunoSEQ multiplex PCR; TCRdb's copy keeps in-frame clones and lacks some. In the table there are around 300,000 clones, roughly 90% of which are singletons. The specimen was peripheral blood. Every receptor here comes from a woman aged 25 to 39 with COVID-19, enrolled during active disease.

The chain couples TRBV7-9 to TRBJ1-2; 9 nucleotides line up with TRBD1. The CDR3 is made up of 14 amino acids. J lost 3 bases, V lost 3 bases, and 2 bases had no gene match. CDR1 SEHNR and CDR2 FQNEAQ come from the germline V gene (reference sequence). The CDR3 sequence is CASSFRTGDYGYTF. In DNA, the CDR3 is TGTGCCAGCAGCTTCAGGACAGGGGACTATGGCTACACCTTC.

This rearrangement joins TRBV6-6 to TRBJ1-5, with TRBD1 matching over 8 bases. Trimming cost V 7 bases and J 6 bases; bases outside gene matches: 14. This CDR3 has 16 amino acids. Per germline, CDR1 MNHNY and CDR2 SVGAGI (reference sequence). CDR3 sequence reads: CASTSKGRDRTQPQHF. The CDR3 region has the DNA TGTGCCAGCACTTCAAAGGGGAGGGACAGGACTCAGCCCCAGCATTTT.

The rearrangement uses TRBV6-1 and TRBJ1-1; TRBD1 agrees at 9 bases. CDR3 length equals 14 residues. The germline CDR1 and CDR2 sequences are MNHNS and SASEGT. V lost 2 bases and J lost 10; bases outside the gene matches: 8. Here the CDR3 reads CASSERGSTGGAFF. For the CDR3, the DNA is TGTGCCAGCAGTGAAAGAGGGTCGACAGGGGGAGCTTTCTTT.

The chain links TRBV19 to TRBJ1-3; D is perhaps TRBD1 (6 bases). Germline CDR1 is LNHDA and CDR2 is SQIVND (reference sequence). There are 15 residues in the CDR3. The V gene lost 7 bases and the J gene lost 3 bases, with 16 bases spanning the gap. CDR3 region: CASTSTRGGGNTIYF. CDR3 nucleotides: TGTGCCAGTACGAGTACCAGGGGCGGTGGAAACACCATATATTTT.

The CDR3 DNA reads as TGTGCCAGCAGCCGTAGCGGGAGAAAGACAGATACGCAGTATTTT. Encoded protein: CASSRSGRKTDTQYF. The chain employs TRBV7-2 and TRBJ2-3, with TRBD2 identical over 9 bases. Germline V gene lookup returns CDR1 SGHTA and CDR2 FQGNSA. This CDR3 spans 15 amino acids. With 5 bases clipped from V and 3 bases from J, the junction kept 6 bases outside the gene matches.

V usage is TRBV4-1 and J usage is TRBJ2-5, with 10 nucleotides matching TRBD2. There are 15 residues in the CDR3. Per germline, CDR1 MGHRA and CDR2 YSYEKL. After removal of 7 bases from V and 5 bases from J, the junction contained 10 bases not matched to a gene. CDR3: CASTRVPSGSETQYF. The CDR3 nucleotides read TGCGCCAGCACCCGAGTCCCTAGCGGGAGTGAGACCCAGTACTTC.

The chain couples TRBV4-2 to TRBJ1-1; possible D gene TRBD1, 6 bases. Germline V lookup: CDR1 LGHNA, CDR2 YNFKEQ. The CDR3 length is 15 residues. V lost 1 base and J lost 2, with 11 bases in between. The CDR3 nucleotides read TGTGCCAGCAGCCAAGTCTCAGGGGCCAACACTGAAGCTTTCTTT. Translating it yields CASSQVSGANTEAFF.

This clone was detected only a few times. This sequence joins TRBV5-6 and TRBJ2-5, with 9 positions matching TRBD1. The CDR3 length is 15 residues. The V segment lost 4 bases and the J segment 2 bases; nucleotides outside the gene matches: 6. The germline CDR1 and CDR2 sequences are SGHDT and YYEEEE. The CDR3, as DNA: TGTGCCAGCAGCCCAGAGGGACAGGGACAAGAGACCCAGTACTTC. Residues: CASSPEGQGQETQYF. Variable domain in full (rest from reference TRBV5-6 and TRBJ2-5): DAGVTQSPTHLIKTRGQQVTLRCSPKSGHDTVSWYQQALGQGPQFIFQYYEEEERQRGNFPDRFSGHQFPNYSSELNVNALLLGDSALYLCASSPEGQGQETQYFGPGTRLLVL.

This clone was found a few times. The rearrangement links TRBV28 to TRBJ1-2; 7 bases fit TRBD1. V was clipped by 6 bases and J by 2 bases; unmatched bases: 3. This CDR3 comprises 13 residues. Germline CDR1 is MDHEN and CDR2 is SYDVKM. The CDR3: CASRTGRNYGYTF. In DNA, the CDR3 is TGTGCCAGCAGGACAGGGAGAAACTATGGCTACACCTTC.

V usage is TRBV18 and J usage is TRBJ1-1, with D tentatively TRBD1 (5 bases). CDR3 size: 16 residues. CDR1 is KGHSH and CDR2 is LQKENI in the germline V gene. V lost 3 bases to trimming and J lost 2 bases, with 16 bases between them. The CDR3 protein is CASSPAGRGLNTEAFF. CDR3 bases: TGTGCCAGCTCACCGGCGGGGAGGGGCCTAAACACTGAAGCTTTCTTT. Looking up the rest from reference TRBV18 and TRBJ1-1 gives the full variable domain: NAGVMQNPRHLVRRRGQEARLRCSPMKGHSHVYWYRQLPEEGLKFMVYLQKENIIDESGMPKERFSAEFPKEGPSILRIQQVVRGDSAAYFCASSPAGRGLNTEAFFGQGTRLTVV.

CDR3 in amino acids: CASSIGVDLSEAFF. The CDR3 DNA reads as TGTGCCAGTAGTATTGGAGTGGATTTGAGTGAAGCTTTCTTT. The V and J genes are TRBV19 and TRBJ1-1, with D hard to call. This CDR3 has 14 residues. V was clipped by 3 bases and J by 7 bases, with 15 bases between them. The germline V gene encodes CDR1 LNHDA and CDR2 SQIVND (reference sequence). Using reference TRBV19 and TRBJ1-1 for the parts outside the CDR3, the full variable domain is DGGITQSPKYLFRKEGQNVTLSCEQNLNHDAMYWYRQDPGQGLRLIYYSQIVNDFQKGDIAEGYSVSREKKESFPLTVTSAQKNPTAFYLCASSIGVDLSEAFFGQGTRLTVV.

V and J are TRBV30 and TRBJ2-7, with D possibly matching TRBD2 (6 bases). The CDR3 extends over 15 amino acids. Between the trimmed V and J ends, which lost 3 bases and 3 bases, there was a span of 18 bases. Germline lookup yields CDR1 GTSNPN and CDR2 SVGIG (reference sequence). The CDR3 nucleotides are TGTGCCTGGAGAATAGGCCTTACCGGGGGCTACGAGCAGTACTTC. Encoded protein: CAWRIGLTGGYEQYF.

To note about this clone: Additional DNA sequences in this sample encode the identical CDR3. J is TRBJ2-7 and V is TRBV7-9, with TRBD2 identical over 8 bases. V shed 5 bases, J shed 2 bases, and the junction held 5 bases outside the gene matches. This CDR3 comprises 14 residues. The germline gives CDR1 SEHNR, CDR2 FQNEAQ (reference sequence). CDR3 bases: TGTGCCAGCAGCCTGAGCGGGAGCCCCTACGAGCAGTACTTC. This encodes CASSLSGSPYEQYF.

This clone appeared a single time. J is TRBJ1-3 and V is TRBV20-1; 9 bases are shared with TRBD1. The trim removed 6 bases at V and 9 bases at J, leaving 12 bases unmatched. The CDR3 sequence is 14 residues long. Germline CDR1 is DFQATT and CDR2 is SNEGSKA (reference sequence). This chain's CDR3 is CSASGTGFGGTIYF. The CDR3 DNA is TGCAGTGCCAGTGGGACAGGGTTTGGTGGCACCATATATTTT.

This clone has just one count. The CDR3 nucleotides read TGTGCCAGCAGAACCGGGACAGACTACGAGCAGTACTTC. This gives the protein CASRTGTDYEQYF. This chain links TRBV12-3 or TRBV12-4 with TRBJ2-7; 7 nucleotides line up with TRBD1. After removal of 6 bases from V and 3 bases from J, the junction contained 5 bases not matched to a gene. This CDR3 region has 13 residues.

CDR3 sequence (DNA): TGTGCCAGCAGCTTAGGTCGGTCGAAGGAGAGCGGCACGTACAATGAGCAGTTCTTC. It is translated as CASSLGRSKESGTYNEQFF. This sequence joins TRBV5-4 and TRBJ2-1; perhaps TRBD2 as D (5 bases). Trimming took 2 bases from V and 4 from J, leaving 25 bases between them. CDR3 length equals 19 residues. Germline CDR1 reads SGHNT; CDR2 reads YYREEE (reference sequence).

This rearrangement joins TRBV15 to TRBJ2-5, with D hard to call. CDR3 length: 14 residues. The V end was cut by 0 bases, the J end by 1 base, with 6 bases between. CDR1 and CDR2 (germline): LNHNV, YYDKDF (reference sequence). The chain's CDR3 is CATSREAPQETQYF. Here the CDR3 DNA reads TGTGCCACCAGCAGAGAGGCCCCCCAAGAGACCCAGTACTTC.

CDR3: CASSKTVNTEAFF. DNA for the CDR3: TGTGCCAGCAGCAAGACAGTGAACACTGAAGCTTTCTTT. This rearrangement joins TRBV9 to TRBJ1-1; possible D gene TRBD1, 5 bases. The germline V and J ends were trimmed by 4 bases and 0 bases, with 7 bases remaining between them. The CDR3 is 13 amino acids. Germline CDR1 is SGDLS and CDR2 is YYNGEE.